This is a list of T cell receptor beta chains from one sample in a study of T-cell reconstitution after alpha-beta-depleted transplantation in children. From the PCR reads, TCRdb called clonotypes with MiXCR, one entry per CDR3 protein. This table has 260,000 or so distinct CDR3 sequences, approximately 12% appearing once. This specimen was PBMCs from the stem cell graft donor, taken from the stem cell graft. These receptors were taken from a human donor who donated a stem cell graft to a child with acute lymphoblastic leukemia. CDR3s include the opening cysteine and the closing phenylalanine or tryptophan. The order of the fields is CDR3 protein, CDR3 DNA, D gene, clone size, V gene, J gene, CDR3 length. The D gene is left open where the match is weak. Only part of the rows carry a size: once, few, many, or a class if the clone is expanded.

CRGEGLGSYEQYF,TGCAGGGGGGAAGGGCTAGGCTCCTACGAGCAGTACTTC,NA,many,TRBV20-1,TRBJ2-7,13
CASSVRQGNQPQHF,TGTGCCAGCAGTGTGCGACAGGGAAATCAGCCCCAGCATTTT,TRBD1,many,TRBV12-3/TRBV12-4,TRBJ1-5,14
CASLQASDREQPQHF,TGTGCCAGTCTCCAGGCCTCGGATAGAGAACAGCCCCAGCATTTT,NA,many,TRBV19,TRBJ1-5,15
CSASSGTSDYNEQFF,TGCAGTGCTAGCTCCGGGACTAGCGATTACAATGAGCAGTTCTTC,TRBD2,few,TRBV20-1,TRBJ2-1,15
CASSRAPNYGYTF,TGTGCCAGCAGCAGGGCTCCTAACTATGGCTACACCTTC,NA,many,TRBV6-1,TRBJ1-2,13
CASSGQGGPAREQYF,TGTGCCAGCAGTGGGCAGGGAGGACCCGCCCGCGAGCAGTACTTC,NA,NA,TRBV25-1,TRBJ2-7,15
CSAPIESSYNEQFF,TGCAGTGCTCCTATAGAGAGCTCCTACAATGAGCAGTTCTTC,NA,many,TRBV20-1,TRBJ2-1,14
CSASEGGTFTDTQYF,TGCAGTGCCAGTGAGGGGGGGACTTTTACAGATACGCAGTATTTT,NA,many,TRBV20-1,TRBJ2-3,15
CASNKRGPYNEQFF,TGTGCCAGTAACAAGCGGGGGCCCTACAATGAGCAGTTCTTC,TRBD2,many,TRBV19,TRBJ2-1,14
CASSPIMGGDQPQHF,TGTGCCAGCAGTCCCATTATGGGGGGCGATCAGCCCCAGCATTTT,NA,many,TRBV28,TRBJ1-5,15
CSARLGESSYNEQFF,TGCAGTGCTAGATTGGGCGAAAGCTCCTACAATGAGCAGTTCTTC,NA,many,TRBV20-1,TRBJ2-1,15
CASSFQGKNEQFF,TGCGCCAGCAGCTTCCAGGGGAAGAATGAGCAGTTCTTC,NA,many,TRBV5-1,TRBJ2-1,13
CASSPPLAGARRDTQYF,TGTGCCAGCAGCCCTCCGTTAGCGGGGGCTAGAAGGGATACGCAGTATTTT,TRBD2,many,TRBV6-1,TRBJ2-3,17
CASSFNPMNTEAFF,TGTGCCAGCAGTTTTAACCCCATGAACACTGAAGCTTTCTTT,NA,many,TRBV12-3/TRBV12-4,TRBJ1-1,14
CASTAFLAGMNTGELFF,TGTGCCAGCACCGCCTTCCTAGCGGGTATGAACACCGGGGAGCTGTTTTTT,TRBD2,many,TRBV27,TRBJ2-2,17
CASISRTSGPEQYF,TGTGCCAGCATCTCCCGGACTAGCGGGCCCGAGCAGTACTTC,TRBD2,few,TRBV6-2/TRBV6-3,TRBJ2-7,14